The source of this T cell receptor beta chain is a study of T cells after yellow fever vaccination. Study results and caveats: Clonotypes found in both CD4 and CD8 compartments made up a small share. A faster peak, day 5 versus 15, was reached by the weaker secondary response.

Universal primer sites and UMIs were introduced during 5'RACE template-switching synthesis of TCR cDNA. Each CDR3 protein gets one entry after TCRdb re-called the 5' RACE reads with MiXCR. The sample shows a few hundred thousand distinct CDR3 sequences, about 3% of them seen only once. Concerning this clonotype: Its specificity is unknown.

The CDR3 has 13 amino acids. CDR1 is LNHDA and CDR2 is SQIVND in the germline V gene (reference sequence). With 5 bases removed from V and 5 bases from J, the gap between germline ends came to 12 bases. V gene TRBV19 combines with J gene TRBJ2-5; D perhaps matches TRBD2 (6 bases). The sample here was CD4+ T cells sorted from PBMCs, taken 10 days after the yellow fever booster vaccination. This receptor was identified in a young man who received the YFV17D yellow fever vaccine. The CDR3 DNA is TGTGCCAGTAGTGCCAGGAGGGAGGAGACCCAGTACTTC. This encodes CASSARREETQYF.